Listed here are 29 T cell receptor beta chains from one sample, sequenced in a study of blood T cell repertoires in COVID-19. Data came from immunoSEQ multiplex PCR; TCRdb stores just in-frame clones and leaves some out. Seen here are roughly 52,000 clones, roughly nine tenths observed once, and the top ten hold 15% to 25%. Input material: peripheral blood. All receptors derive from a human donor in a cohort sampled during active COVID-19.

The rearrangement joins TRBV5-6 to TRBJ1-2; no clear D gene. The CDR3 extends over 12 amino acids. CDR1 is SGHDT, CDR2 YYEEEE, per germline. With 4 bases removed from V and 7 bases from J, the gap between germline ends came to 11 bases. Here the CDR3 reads CASSPRRGGYTF. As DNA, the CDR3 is TGTGCCAGCAGCCCAAGACGGGGTGGCTACACCTTC.

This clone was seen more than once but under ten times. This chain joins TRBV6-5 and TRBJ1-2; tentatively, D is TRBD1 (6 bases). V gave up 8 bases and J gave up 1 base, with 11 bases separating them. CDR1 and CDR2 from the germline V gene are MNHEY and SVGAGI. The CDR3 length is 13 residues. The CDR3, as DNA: TGTGCCAGCCGGGACACCCTTAACTATGGCTACACCTTC. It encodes CASRDTLNYGYTF.

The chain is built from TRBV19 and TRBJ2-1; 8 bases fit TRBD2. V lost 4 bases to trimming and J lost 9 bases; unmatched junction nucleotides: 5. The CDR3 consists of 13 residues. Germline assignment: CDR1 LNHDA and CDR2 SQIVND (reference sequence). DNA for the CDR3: TGTGCCAGTAGTACGGGACTAGTGACTGAGCAGTTCTTC. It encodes CASSTGLVTEQFF.

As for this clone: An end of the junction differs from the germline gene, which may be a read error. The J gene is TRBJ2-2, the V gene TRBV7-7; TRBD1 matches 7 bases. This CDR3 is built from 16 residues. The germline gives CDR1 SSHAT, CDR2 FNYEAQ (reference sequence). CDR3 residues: CASSLGTGANTGELFF. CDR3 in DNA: TGTGCTAGCAGCTTAGGAACAGGGGCCAACACCGGGGAGCTGTTTTTT.

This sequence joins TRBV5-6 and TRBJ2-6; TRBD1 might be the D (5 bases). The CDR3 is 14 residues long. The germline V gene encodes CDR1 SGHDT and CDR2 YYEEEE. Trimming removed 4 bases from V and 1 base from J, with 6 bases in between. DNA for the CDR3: TGTGCCAGCAGCCCAGGGTCTGGGGCCAACGTCCTGACTTTC. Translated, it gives CASSPGSGANVLTF.

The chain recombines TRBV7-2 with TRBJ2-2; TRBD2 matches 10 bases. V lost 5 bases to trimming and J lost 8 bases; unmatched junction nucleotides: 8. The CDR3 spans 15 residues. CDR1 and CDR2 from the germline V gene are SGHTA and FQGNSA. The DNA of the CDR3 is TGTGCCAGCAGCACCCCGGGACTAGCGACAGGGGAGCTGTTTTTT. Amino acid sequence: CASSTPGLATGELFF.

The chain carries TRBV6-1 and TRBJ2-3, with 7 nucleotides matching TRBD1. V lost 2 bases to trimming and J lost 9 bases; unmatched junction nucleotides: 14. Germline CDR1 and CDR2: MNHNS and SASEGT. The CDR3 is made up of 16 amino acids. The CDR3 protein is CASSESRGILKETQYF. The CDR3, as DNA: TGTGCCAGCAGTGAATCCAGGGGGATCCTCAAAGAGACGCAGTATTTT.

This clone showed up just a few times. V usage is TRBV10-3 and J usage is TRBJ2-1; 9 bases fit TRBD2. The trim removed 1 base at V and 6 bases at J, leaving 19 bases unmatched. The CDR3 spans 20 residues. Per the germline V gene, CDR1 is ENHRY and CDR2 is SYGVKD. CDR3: CAISEYLAGGPPSDPNEQFF. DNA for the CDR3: TGTGCCATCAGTGAGTATTTGGCGGGGGGGCCTCCTTCCGACCCCAATGAGCAGTTCTTC.

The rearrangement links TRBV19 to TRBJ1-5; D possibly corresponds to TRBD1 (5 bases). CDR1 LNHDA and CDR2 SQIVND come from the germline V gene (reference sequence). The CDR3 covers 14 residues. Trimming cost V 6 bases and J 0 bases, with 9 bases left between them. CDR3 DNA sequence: TGTGCCAGTAGCCTCCAGGGTAGCAATCAGCCCCAGCATTTT. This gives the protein CASSLQGSNQPQHF.

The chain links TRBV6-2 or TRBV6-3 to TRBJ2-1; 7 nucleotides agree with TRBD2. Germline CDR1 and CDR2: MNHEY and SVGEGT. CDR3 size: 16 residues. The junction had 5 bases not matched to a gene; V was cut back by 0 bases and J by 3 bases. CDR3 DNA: TGTGCCAGCAGTTACTCAGGAGCGGGATTCTACAATGAGCAGTTCTTC. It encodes CASSYSGAGFYNEQFF.

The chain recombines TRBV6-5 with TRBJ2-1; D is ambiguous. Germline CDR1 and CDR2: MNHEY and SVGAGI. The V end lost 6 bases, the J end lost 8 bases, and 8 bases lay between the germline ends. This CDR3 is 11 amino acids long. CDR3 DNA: TGTGCCAGCAGCAGGCTTGATGAGCAGTTCTTC. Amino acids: CASSRLDEQFF.

The CDR3 loop reads CASSEGSRATNEKLFF. The CDR3 bases are TGTGCCAGCAGTGAAGGCAGCAGGGCAACTAATGAAAAACTGTTTTTT. The genes are TRBV2 and TRBJ1-4; D may be TRBD1 (5 bases). Trimming stripped 1 base from V and 0 bases from J, with 9 bases between. This CDR3 is 16 amino acids long. The germline CDR1 and CDR2 sequences are SNHLY and FYNNEI.

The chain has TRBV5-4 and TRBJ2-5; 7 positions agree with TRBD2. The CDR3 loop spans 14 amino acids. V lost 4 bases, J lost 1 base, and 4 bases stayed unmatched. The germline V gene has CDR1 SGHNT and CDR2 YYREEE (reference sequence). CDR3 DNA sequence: TGTGCCAGCAGCCCGCGGGGGACCCAAGAGACCCAGTACTTC. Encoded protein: CASSPRGTQETQYF.

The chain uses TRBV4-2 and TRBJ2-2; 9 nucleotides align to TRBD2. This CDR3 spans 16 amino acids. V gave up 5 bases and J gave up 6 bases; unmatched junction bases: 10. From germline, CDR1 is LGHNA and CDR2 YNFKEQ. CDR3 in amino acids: CASSTRLAEPPGELFF. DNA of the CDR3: TGTGCCAGCAGCACCCGACTAGCGGAGCCGCCCGGGGAGCTGTTTTTT.

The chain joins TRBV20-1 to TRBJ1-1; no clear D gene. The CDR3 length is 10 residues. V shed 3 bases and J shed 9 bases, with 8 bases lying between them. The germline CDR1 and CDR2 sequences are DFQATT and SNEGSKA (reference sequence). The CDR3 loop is CSASSGKAFF. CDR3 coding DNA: TGCAGTGCTAGCTCGGGGAAAGCTTTCTTT.

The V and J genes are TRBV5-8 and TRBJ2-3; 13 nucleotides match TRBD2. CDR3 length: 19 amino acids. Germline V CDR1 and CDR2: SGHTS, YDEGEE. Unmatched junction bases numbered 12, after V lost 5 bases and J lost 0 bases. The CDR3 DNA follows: TGTGCCAGCAGTTACAGGGGACTAGCGGGGTTTCGTAGCACAGATACGCAGTATTTT. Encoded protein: CASSYRGLAGFRSTDTQYF.

CDR3 in DNA: TGTGCCAGCAGCTTAGCCCGGGGTTTTAATGAAAAACTGTTTTTT. Translated: CASSLARGFNEKLFF. This rearrangement joins TRBV7-2 to TRBJ1-4; D not resolved. Trimming stripped 0 bases from V and 4 bases from J, with 9 bases between. The CDR3 has 15 residues. Per the germline V gene, CDR1 is SGHTA and CDR2 is FQGNSA.

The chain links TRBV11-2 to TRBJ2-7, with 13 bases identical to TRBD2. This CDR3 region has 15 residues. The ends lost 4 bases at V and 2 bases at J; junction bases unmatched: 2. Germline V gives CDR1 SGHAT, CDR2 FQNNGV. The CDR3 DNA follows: TGTGCCAGCAGCTCAACTAGCGGGGGGGCCTACGAGCAGTACTTC. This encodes CASSSTSGGAYEQYF.

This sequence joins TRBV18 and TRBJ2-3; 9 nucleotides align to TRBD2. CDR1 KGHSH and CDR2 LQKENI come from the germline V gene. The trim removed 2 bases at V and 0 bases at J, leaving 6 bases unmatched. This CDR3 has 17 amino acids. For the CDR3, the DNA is TGTGCCAGCTCACCATCACTAGCGGGCATGAGCACAGATACGCAGTATTTT. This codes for CASSPSLAGMSTDTQYF.

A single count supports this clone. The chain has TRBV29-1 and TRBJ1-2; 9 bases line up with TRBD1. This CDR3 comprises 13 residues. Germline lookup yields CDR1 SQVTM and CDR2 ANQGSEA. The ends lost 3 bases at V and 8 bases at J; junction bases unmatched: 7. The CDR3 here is CSVDAGQGWGYTF. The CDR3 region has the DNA TGCAGCGTTGATGCTGGACAGGGGTGGGGCTACACCTTC.

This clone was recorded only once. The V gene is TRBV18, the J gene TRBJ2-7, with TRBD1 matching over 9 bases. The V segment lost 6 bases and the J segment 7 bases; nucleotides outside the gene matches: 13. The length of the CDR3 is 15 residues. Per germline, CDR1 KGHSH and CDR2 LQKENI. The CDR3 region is CASSVGGQGYGEQYF. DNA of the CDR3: TGTGCCAGCTCCGTAGGAGGACAGGGGTACGGGGAGCAGTACTTC.

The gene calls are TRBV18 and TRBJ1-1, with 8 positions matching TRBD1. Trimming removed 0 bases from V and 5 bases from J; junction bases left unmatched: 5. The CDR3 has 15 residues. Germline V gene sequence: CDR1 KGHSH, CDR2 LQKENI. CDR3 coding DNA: TGTGCCAGCTCACCACCGGCCAGGGGGCGGACTGAAGCTTTCTTT. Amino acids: CASSPPARGRTEAFF.

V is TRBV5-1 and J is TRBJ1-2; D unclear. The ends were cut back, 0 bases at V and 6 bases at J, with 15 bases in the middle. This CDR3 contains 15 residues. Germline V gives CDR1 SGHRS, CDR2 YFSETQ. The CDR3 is CASSLGTVNYDGYTF. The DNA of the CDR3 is TGCGCCAGCAGCTTGGGAACGGTCAATTACGATGGCTACACCTTC.

CDR3 protein: CASSQVKGHPGNTEAFF. In DNA form, the CDR3 reads TGTGCCAGCAGCCAAGTTAAGGGACACCCGGGGAACACTGAAGCTTTCTTT. The V call is TRBV3-1 (or the pseudogene TRBV3-2), the J call TRBJ1-1; possibly TRBD1 for D (6 bases). The CDR3 is 17 amino acids. Looked up from germline, CDR1 is LGHDT and CDR2 is YNNKEL (reference sequence). Trimming removed 1 base at V and 1 base at J, with 16 bases between.

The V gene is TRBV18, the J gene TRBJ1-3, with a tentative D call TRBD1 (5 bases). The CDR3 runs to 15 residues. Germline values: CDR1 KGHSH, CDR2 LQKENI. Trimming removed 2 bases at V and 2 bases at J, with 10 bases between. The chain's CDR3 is CASSPGGITGNTIYF. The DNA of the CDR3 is TGTGCCAGCTCACCAGGGGGGATTACTGGAAACACCATATATTTT.

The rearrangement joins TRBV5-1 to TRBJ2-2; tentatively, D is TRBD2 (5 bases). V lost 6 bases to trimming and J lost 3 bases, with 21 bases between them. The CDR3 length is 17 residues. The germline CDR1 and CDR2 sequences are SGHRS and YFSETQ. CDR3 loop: CASTRPEGSRDTGELFF. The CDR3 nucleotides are TGCGCCAGCACCAGACCGGAAGGGAGTCGGGACACCGGGGAGCTGTTTTTT.

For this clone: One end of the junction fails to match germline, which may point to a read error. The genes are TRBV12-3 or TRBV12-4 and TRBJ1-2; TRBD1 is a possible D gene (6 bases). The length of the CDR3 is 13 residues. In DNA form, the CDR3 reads TGTGCCAGCAGTGTAGCGGGGACACTCGGCTACACCTTC. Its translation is CASSVAGTLGYTF.

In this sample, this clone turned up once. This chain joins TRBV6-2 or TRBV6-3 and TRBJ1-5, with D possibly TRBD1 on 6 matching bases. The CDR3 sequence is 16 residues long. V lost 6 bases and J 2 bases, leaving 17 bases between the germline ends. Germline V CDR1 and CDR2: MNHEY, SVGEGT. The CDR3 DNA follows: TGTGCCAGCAGCCAGCCCTTCAGGGGAGGCAATCAGCCCCAGCATTTT. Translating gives CASSQPFRGGNQPQHF.

The CDR3 here is CASSSNPANYGYTF. Here the CDR3 DNA reads TGTGCCAGCAGCTCCAATCCAGCTAACTATGGCTACACCTTC. The rearrangement joins TRBV5-5 to TRBJ1-2; D unclear. The germline gives CDR1 SGHKS, CDR2 YYEKEE (reference sequence). The CDR3 consists of 14 residues. V dropped 3 bases and J dropped 0 bases, with 9 bases sitting between them. Drawing the rest from reference TRBV5-5 and TRBJ1-2, the complete variable domain is DAGVTQSPTHLIKTRGQQVTLRCSPISGHKSVSWYQQVLGQGPQFIFQYYEKEERGRGNFPDRFSARQFPNYSSELNVNALLLGDSALYLCASSSNPANYGYTFGSGTRLTVV.